The present T cell receptor (beta chain) was sequenced within a study of monozygotic twins with inflammatory bowel disease. In regard to this clonotype: What it binds is not known.

General study points: The authors could not tell different T cell subtypes apart. Relative clonotype sharing with others was diminished in IBD patients versus healthy twins, particularly with disease activity.

This CDR3 region has 15 residues. Per the germline V gene, CDR1 is SGHRS and CDR2 is YFSETQ. Isolation of total RNA was performed on whole blood, with no prior T cell sorting. Total RNA amounting to approximately 3,500 ng went into each TCR library. TCRdb derives one entry per CDR3 protein from the 5' RACE reads, leaving out DNA. The table lists more than 95,000 distinct CDR3 sequences. The TCR sequence derives from a human donor with ulcerative colitis or Crohn's disease, or a healthy co-twin of an affected twin (not recorded which). This chain joins TRBV5-1 and TRBJ2-1. Sequencing was carried out using blood. The CDR3: CASSLVGNSYNEQFF.